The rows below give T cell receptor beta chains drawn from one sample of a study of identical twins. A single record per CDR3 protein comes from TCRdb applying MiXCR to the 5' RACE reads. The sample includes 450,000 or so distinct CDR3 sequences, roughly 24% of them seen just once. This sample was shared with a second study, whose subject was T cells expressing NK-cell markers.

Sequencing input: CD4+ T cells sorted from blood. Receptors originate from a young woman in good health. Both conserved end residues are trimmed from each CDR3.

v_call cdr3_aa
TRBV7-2 ASSLARYYEQY
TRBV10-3 AISGSGGDEQF
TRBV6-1 ASSDLTSDLYNEQF
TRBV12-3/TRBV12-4 ASSPSSLQF
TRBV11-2 ASSSPKRQPNEQF
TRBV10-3 AISEPRTSGTNEQF
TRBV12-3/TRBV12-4 ASSPPGDNYGYT
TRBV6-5 ASWTVGYGYT
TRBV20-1 SARGVYGTDTQY
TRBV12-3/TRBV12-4 ASSLGGRVEF
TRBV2 ASSDRMDYEQY
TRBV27 ASSFQENNEQF
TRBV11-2 ASSLAPQGLYEQY
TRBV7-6 ASSPIPPGLAHEQF